Listed below are T cell receptor beta chains from one sample, sequenced in a study of T cell responses to AZD1222 COVID-19 vaccine. Generated by immunoSEQ multiplex PCR, the TCRdb table keeps only in-frame clones and is missing some. Found here are 150,000 to 200,000 clones, nearly 95% of them singletons; the top ten hold around 2.5%. The sample was peripheral blood, taken on day 0 of AZD1222 vaccination. The source of these receptors is an adult in good health. The CDR3 runs from the conserved cysteine through the conserved F or W. The order of the fields is D gene, clone size, V gene, J gene, CDR3 protein, CDR3 DNA. D genes are given only for firm matches. Not all rows give a size; the values are once, few, many and, for expanded clones, a class.

D gene: -
clone size: -
V gene: TRBV5-1
J gene: TRBJ2-3
CDR3 protein: CASSLARGLASDTQYF
CDR3 DNA: TGCGCCAGCAGCTTGGCCCGAGGGTTAGCTTCAGATACGCAGTATTTT

D gene: TRBD2
clone size: -
V gene: TRBV6-4
J gene: TRBJ2-1
CDR3 protein: CASSRTSGDNEQFF
CDR3 DNA: TGTGCCAGCAGTAGGACTAGCGGGGACAATGAGCAGTTCTTC

D gene: -
clone size: once
V gene: TRBV10-1
J gene: TRBJ2-5
CDR3 protein: CASSESRWGEGETQYF
CDR3 DNA: TGCGCCAGCAGTGAGTCCCGATGGGGTGAAGGGGAGACCCAGTACTTC

D gene: -
clone size: -
V gene: TRBV27
J gene: TRBJ1-1
CDR3 protein: CASSRGGNTEAFF
CDR3 DNA: TGTGCCAGCAGCAGGGGAGGGAACACTGAAGCTTTCTTT

D gene: -
clone size: -
V gene: TRBV2
J gene: TRBJ2-1
CDR3 protein: CASSDLTGGANEQFF
CDR3 DNA: TGTGCCAGCAGTGATTTGACTGGAGGGGCCAATGAGCAGTTCTTC

D gene: -
clone size: -
V gene: TRBV6-1
J gene: TRBJ1-1
CDR3 protein: CASSEALRRVGAFF
CDR3 DNA: TGTGCCAGCAGTGAAGCGCTTCGACGGGTGGGAGCTTTCTTT

D gene: -
clone size: -
V gene: TRBV15
J gene: TRBJ1-1
CDR3 protein: CATSSASYLTEAFF
CDR3 DNA: TGTGCCACCAGCAGTGCCTCATACCTCACTGAAGCTTTCTTT

D gene: -
clone size: once
V gene: TRBV10-2
J gene: TRBJ1-2
CDR3 protein: CASSEQGLIYGYTF
CDR3 DNA: TGCGCCAGCAGTGAGCAGGGACTTATCTATGGCTACACCTTC

D gene: -
clone size: -
V gene: TRBV7-2
J gene: TRBJ1-2
CDR3 protein: CASSPQGFADYGYTF
CDR3 DNA: TGTGCCAGCAGCCCACAGGGATTTGCAGACTATGGCTACACCTTC

D gene: TRBD2
clone size: -
V gene: TRBV10-3
J gene: TRBJ2-1
CDR3 protein: CAARGLAENEQFF
CDR3 DNA: TGTGCCGCCCGGGGACTAGCGGAGAATGAGCAGTTCTTC

D gene: TRBD1
clone size: -
V gene: TRBV28
J gene: TRBJ1-2
CDR3 protein: CASSAPGGKSYGYTF
CDR3 DNA: TGTGCCAGCAGTGCCCCAGGGGGCAAAAGCTATGGCTACACCTTC

D gene: -
clone size: -
V gene: TRBV11-2
J gene: TRBJ1-4
CDR3 protein: CASSTAGSYEKLFF
CDR3 DNA: TGTGCCAGCAGCACCGCGGGGTCCTATGAAAAACTGTTTTTT

D gene: -
clone size: -
V gene: TRBV27
J gene: TRBJ2-2
CDR3 protein: CASSLISARNTGELFF
CDR3 DNA: TGTGCCAGCAGTTTAATTTCGGCCCGGAACACCGGGGAGCTGTTTTTT

D gene: -
clone size: -
V gene: TRBV20-1
J gene: TRBJ1-1
CDR3 protein: CSASVQGESFF
CDR3 DNA: TGCAGTGCTAGTGTGCAGGGTGAATCTTTCTTT

D gene: -
clone size: -
V gene: TRBV3-1/TRBV3-2
J gene: TRBJ2-7
CDR3 protein: CASSQDPGSYEQYF
CDR3 DNA: TGTGCCAGCAGCCAAGACCCGGGGTCCTACGAGCAGTACTTC

D gene: -
clone size: -
V gene: TRBV7-6
J gene: TRBJ2-3
CDR3 protein: CASSLVSQDYLSTDTQYF
CDR3 DNA: TGTGCCAGCAGCTTAGTATCGCAAGATTACCTAAGCACAGATACGCAGTATTTT

D gene: TRBD1
clone size: -
V gene: TRBV5-6
J gene: TRBJ1-5
CDR3 protein: CASSLERDRVRLNQPQHF
CDR3 DNA: TGTGCCAGCAGCTTGGAACGGGACAGGGTAAGGCTTAATCAGCCCCAGCATTTT

D gene: TRBD2
clone size: -
V gene: TRBV29-1
J gene: TRBJ2-5
CDR3 protein: CSVEVGRETQYF
CDR3 DNA: TGCAGCGTTGAGGTCGGGAGGGAGACCCAGTACTTC

D gene: TRBD1
clone size: -
V gene: TRBV10-2
J gene: TRBJ1-2
CDR3 protein: CASSEPGQGFGYTF
CDR3 DNA: TGCGCCAGCAGTGAACCGGGACAGGGGTTTGGCTACACCTTC

D gene: TRBD1
clone size: -
V gene: TRBV19
J gene: TRBJ1-5
CDR3 protein: CASSKRAGGPIYSNQPQHF
CDR3 DNA: TGTGCCAGTAGTAAACGGGCAGGGGGGCCCATATATAGCAATCAGCCCCAGCATTTT

D gene: -
clone size: -
V gene: TRBV4-3
J gene: TRBJ1-1
CDR3 protein: CASSVAQREASNGDTEAFF
CDR3 DNA: TGCGCCAGCAGCGTAGCCCAACGGGAGGCCAGTAACGGGGACACTGAAGCTTTCTTT

D gene: TRBD1
clone size: once
V gene: TRBV6-5
J gene: TRBJ1-2
CDR3 protein: CASSLTGGKYGYTF
CDR3 DNA: TGTGCCAGCAGTCTAACAGGGGGGAAATATGGCTACACCTTC